Described below is a single TCR beta chain sequence and its context. In the source study's methods: Amplification of reference gene primers was used by the study to estimate nucleated cell counts. Generated by immunoSEQ multiplex PCR, the TCRdb table keeps only in-frame clones and is missing some. V, J and clone size reflect that table, while D and trimming were determined from the DNA. The sample records roughly 8,300 clones, about 86% being singletons. The data belong to a study of blood T cell repertoires in COVID-19. Across the study: Italy, Spain and the United States were the sources of the convalescent and acute COVID-19 samples. The analysed material was cDNA or gDNA that came from T cells, B-cell-depleted T cells, or PBMCs.

Germline V gene sequence: CDR1 MRHNA, CDR2 SNTAGT. V was pared by 4 bases and J by 5 bases, with 4 bases of the junction left unmatched. The CDR3 sequence is 13 residues long. The chain links TRBV6-4 to TRBJ1-1, with TRBD1 matching 7 bases. Sequenced input: peripheral blood. This clonotype was sampled from a man in his sixties with acute or convalescent COVID-19. For the CDR3, the DNA is TGTGCCAGCAGTGCCTTGACAGGGACTGAAGCTTTCTTT. The encoded protein is CASSALTGTEAFF.